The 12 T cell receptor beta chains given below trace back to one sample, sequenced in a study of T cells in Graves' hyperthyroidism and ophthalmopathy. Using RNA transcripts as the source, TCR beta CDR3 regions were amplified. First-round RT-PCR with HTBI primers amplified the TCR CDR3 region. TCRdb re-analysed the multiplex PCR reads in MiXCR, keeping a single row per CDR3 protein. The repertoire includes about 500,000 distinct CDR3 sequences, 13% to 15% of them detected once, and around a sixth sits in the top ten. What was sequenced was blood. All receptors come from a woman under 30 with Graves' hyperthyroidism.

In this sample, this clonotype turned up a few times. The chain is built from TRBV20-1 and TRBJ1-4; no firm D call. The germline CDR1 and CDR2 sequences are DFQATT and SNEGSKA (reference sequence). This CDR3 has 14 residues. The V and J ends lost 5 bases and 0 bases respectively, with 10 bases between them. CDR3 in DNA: TGCAGTGCTCCCTGGTCTGCAACTAATGAAAAACTGTTTTTT. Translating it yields CSAPWSATNEKLFF.

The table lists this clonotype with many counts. The CDR3 coding sequence is TGTGCCAGCAGTTTGGAGACAGGGGGCGCTGGAAACATTCAGTACTTC. Translating it yields CASSLETGGAGNIQYF. V usage is TRBV12-3 or TRBV12-4 and J usage is TRBJ2-4; 10 bases align to TRBD1. CDR3 length: 16 amino acids. V lost 3 bases, J lost 6 bases, and 8 bases stayed unmatched.

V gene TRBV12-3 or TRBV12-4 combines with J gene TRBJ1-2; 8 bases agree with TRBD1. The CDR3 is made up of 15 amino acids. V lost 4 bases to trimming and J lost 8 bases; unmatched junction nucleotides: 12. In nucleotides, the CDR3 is TGTGCCAGCAGTTCCGGCCGCAGGGGGCTCTTCGGCTACACCTTC. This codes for CASSSGRRGLFGYTF.

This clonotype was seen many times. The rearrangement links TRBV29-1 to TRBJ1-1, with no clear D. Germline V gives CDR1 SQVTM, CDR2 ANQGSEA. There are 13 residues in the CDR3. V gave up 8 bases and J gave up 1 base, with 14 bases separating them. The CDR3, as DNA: TGCAGCTTAAATCCTCAGGCGAACACTGAAGCTTTCTTT. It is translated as CSLNPQANTEAFF.

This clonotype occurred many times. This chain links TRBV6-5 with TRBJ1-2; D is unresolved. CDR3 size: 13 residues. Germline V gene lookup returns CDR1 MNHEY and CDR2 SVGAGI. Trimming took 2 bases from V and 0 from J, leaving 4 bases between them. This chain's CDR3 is CASSYGPNYGYTF. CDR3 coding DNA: TGTGCCAGCAGTTACGGGCCTAACTATGGCTACACCTTC.

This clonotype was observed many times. This chain's CDR3 is CASSLSTGVGNEQFF. As DNA, the CDR3 is TGTGCCAGCAGTTTATCGACGGGAGTAGGCAATGAGCAGTTCTTC. The chain links TRBV27 to TRBJ2-1; possible D gene TRBD2, 6 bases. Deletions cut 0 bases from V and 6 bases from J, with 12 bases between. The CDR3 runs to 15 residues. Germline V gives CDR1 MNHEY, CDR2 SMNVEV (reference sequence).

As DNA, the CDR3 is TGTGCCATCAGTGATCCAGGACTAGCGGGAGCCAGAGGGCAGTACGTC. This encodes CAISDPGLAGARGQYV. This chain connects TRBV10-3 to TRBJ2-7; TRBD2 agrees at 13 bases. Losses at the gene ends were 3 bases for V and 9 bases for J; bases not matched to a gene: 11. Germline loops: CDR1 ENHRY, CDR2 SYGVKD. CDR3 size: 16 residues.

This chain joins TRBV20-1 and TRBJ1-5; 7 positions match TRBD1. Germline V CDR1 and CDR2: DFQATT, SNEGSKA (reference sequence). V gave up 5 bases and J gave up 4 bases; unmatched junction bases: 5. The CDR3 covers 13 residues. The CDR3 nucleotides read TGCAGTGCTCCGGGACAGCCAAATCAGCCCCAGCATTTT. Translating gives CSAPGQPNQPQHF.

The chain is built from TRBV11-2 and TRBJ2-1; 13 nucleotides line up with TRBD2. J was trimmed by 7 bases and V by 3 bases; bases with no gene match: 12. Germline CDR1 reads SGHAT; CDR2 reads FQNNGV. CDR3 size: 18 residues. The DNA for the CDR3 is TGTGCCAGCAGCTTCCCCTGGACTAGCGGGAGATCGGGGAATGAGCAGTTCTTC. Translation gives CASSFPWTSGRSGNEQFF. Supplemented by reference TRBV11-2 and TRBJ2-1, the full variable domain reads EAGVAQSPRYKIIEKRQSVAFWCNPISGHATLYWYQQILGQGPKLLIQFQNNGVVDDSQLPKDRFSAERLKGVDSTLKIQPAKLEDSAVYLCASSFPWTSGRSGNEQFFGPGTRLTVL.

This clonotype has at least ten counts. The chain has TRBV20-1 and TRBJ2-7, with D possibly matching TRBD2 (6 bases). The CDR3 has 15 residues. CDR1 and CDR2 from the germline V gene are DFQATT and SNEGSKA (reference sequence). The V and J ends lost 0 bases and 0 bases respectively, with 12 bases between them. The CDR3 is CSARDLRGSSYEQYF. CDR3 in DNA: TGCAGTGCTAGAGATCTACGGGGGAGCTCCTACGAGCAGTACTTC.

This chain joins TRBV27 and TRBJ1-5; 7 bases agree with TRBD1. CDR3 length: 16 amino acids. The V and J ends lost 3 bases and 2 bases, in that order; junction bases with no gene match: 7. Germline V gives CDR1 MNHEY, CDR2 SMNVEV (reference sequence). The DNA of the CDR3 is TGTGCCAGCAGTTTCGGTCAGGGGGTTGGCAATCAGCCCCAGCATTTT. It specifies CASSFGQGVGNQPQHF.

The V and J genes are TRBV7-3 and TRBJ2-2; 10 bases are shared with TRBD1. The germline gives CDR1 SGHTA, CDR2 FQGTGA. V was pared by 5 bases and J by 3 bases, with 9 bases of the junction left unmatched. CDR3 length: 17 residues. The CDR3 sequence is CASSPGGTGVDTGELFF. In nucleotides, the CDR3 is TGTGCCAGCAGCCCTGGAGGGACAGGGGTGGACACCGGGGAGCTGTTTTTT. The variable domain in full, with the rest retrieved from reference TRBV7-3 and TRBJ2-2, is GAGVSQTPSNKVTEKGKYVELRCDPISGHTALYWYRQSLGQGPEFLIYFQGTGAADDSGLPNDRFFAVRPEGSVSTLKIQRTERGDSAVYLCASSPGGTGVDTGELFFGEGSRLTVL.